This TCR beta chain was observed in a study of blood T cell repertoires in COVID-19. Background on the study: The United States, Italy and Spain provided the acute and convalescent COVID-19 samples. PBMCs, B-cell-depleted T cells, or T cells were the source of the cDNA or gDNA that made up the material.

V lost 2 bases and J lost 4; bases outside the gene matches: 6. The CDR3 totals 17 residues. Germline V gives CDR1 LGHNA, CDR2 YNFKEQ. Per the study methods: Nucleated cell number was recorded as an estimate derived from reference gene primer amplification. Profiled with immunoSEQ multiplex PCR; TCRdb holds only in-frame clones, not every one. V and J calls and clone size are given by that table; D and trimming were obtained from the DNA. Of approximately 70,000 clones listed, 87% were seen once; the top ten hold approximately 7%. The TCR originated in a man in his forties or fifties with active COVID-19. The sequencing sample was made of peripheral blood. The J gene is TRBJ2-5, the V gene TRBV4-2, with 14 bases lining up with TRBD2. The CDR3 bases are TGTGCCAGCAGCCAAACGGGACTAGCGGGGGACGGAGAGACCCAGTACTTC. This sequence encodes CASSQTGLAGDGETQYF.